This TCR beta chain was found in a study of T cells in localized non-small cell lung cancer. Clones were read by immunoSEQ multiplex PCR, and TCRdb kept only the in-frame ones, dropping some. The sample includes over 20,000 clones, approximately 84% of them seen just once. J lost 5 bases, V lost 5 bases, and 8 bases had no gene match. This CDR3 contains 14 residues. The V gene's germline CDR1 is SGHVS and CDR2 FQNEAQ. This specimen consisted of PBMCs, obtained before any cancer treatment. The receptor comes from a man aged 40 to 70 with stage II lung adenocarcinoma. The gene calls are TRBV7-8 and TRBJ2-7; TRBD1 matches 8 bases. In DNA, the CDR3 is TGTGCCAGCAGCGCTCCGGGACAGGAGAACGAGCAGTACTTC. Its protein product is CASSAPGQENEQYF.